This T cell receptor beta chain was recovered during a study of regulatory T cells in long-lasting Graves disease (dated by TCRdb to the early 2020s). About the full investigation: In the newly diagnosed Graves' disease group, patients had been taking antithyroid drugs for less than 3 months. This study used TCR sequencing and RNA sequencing of peripheral blood to compare persistent Graves' disease patients against newly diagnosed Graves' disease patients. The study was conducted in China and was registered as a clinical trial. A total of roughly 35 samples were covered by TCR sequencing, comprising approximately 13 persistent and around 20 newly diagnosed Graves' disease patients.

To prepare the library, multiplex PCR was applied. Sequencing took place on an Illumina HiSeq 4000. CDR3 regions were amplified by Arm-PCR with iRepertoire HTBI primers to construct TCR beta libraries. PCR products were gel purified before sequencing. The published analysis was carried out like this. A total of fewer than 65 TRBV and about 13 TRBJ segments were identified across samples and were used for gene usage analysis of CDR3 amino acid clonotypes. Filtered high-quality paired reads were merged into contigs using COPE and FqMerger. Contigs were aligned with BLAST to IMGT TRBV, TRBD and TRBJ reference genes, and CDR3 was defined per IMGT. Any clonotype with a frequency above 0.1% was classified as a highly expanded clone. Shannon entropy served as the measure of repertoire diversity, while the Gini coefficient captured V-J evenness. Public clonotypes were defined as clonotypes shared by more than one individual. In-frame beta chains were kept once TCRdb had trimmed the public reads at Q25 with fastp and called clones with MiXCR. For every CDR3 protein sequence, its rows merge into one entry that carries the most common genes and DNA. For this entry, the V and J calls and clone size follow TCRdb and not the study's own pipeline. A total of roughly 400,000 distinct CDR3 sequences appear in this sample, approximately 16% of them only once. The top ten constitute around 23% of the sample.

Details on this clonotype: Its antigen is unknown. Base-call qualities are not available, and no considerably larger clone is one nucleotide away.

This sample's time point label indicates: newly diagnosed GD, antithyroid drugs for less than 3 months. For both TCR sequencing and RNA sequencing, RNA was extracted from PBMCs using TRIzol. The diagnosis of Graves' disease was made according to American Thyroid Association guidelines. The patients came from an endocrinology department in Xi'an, China. From each patient, approximately 10 milliliters of peripheral blood was collected into an EDTA anticoagulant tube. Ficoll Paque Plus density gradient separation was used to isolate PBMCs, and no further T cell sorting was done. An Agilent 2100 Bioanalyzer and agarose gel were used to assess RNA quality, and a NanoDrop 2000 was used to measure RNA concentration. The CDR1 and CDR2 encoded by the germline V gene are MNHNS and SASEGT. The CDR3 sequence holds 14 residues, the cysteine and phenylalanine included. The DNA shown is the 42-base CDR3, in frame from base 1. V is cut by 6 bases and J by 3 bases, and the space between the germline ends is 12 bases.

On the study overall, not on this receptor specifically: Peripheral blood alone was examined, since thyroid tissue, which constituted the primary lesion, could not be accessed. Sequencing and analysis were restricted to the TCR beta chain. A larger number of public clonotypes was shared among persistent patients (under 3,000) than among newly diagnosed patients (more than 850). Persistent disease showed preferential use of TRBV28, TRBJ1-2 and TRBJ2-5, whereas newly diagnosed disease favored TRBV20-1 and TRBJ2-1. Compared with newly diagnosed patients, patients with persistent Graves' disease had lower TCR Shannon entropy and fewer highly expanded clones, which suggests clonal expansion. The small sample size was acknowledged by the authors as a limitation that may reduce accuracy.

The data also belong to a second study, concerning T cells in Graves' hyperthyroidism and ophthalmopathy. The second paper further reports: Graves' hyperthyroidism was defined as stable when no progression to ophthalmopathy occurred over 18 months of follow-up. Hyperthyroidism patients were newly diagnosed, with disease duration under 2 months, and aged 18 to 65 years. The study excluded patients with uncontrolled infections, other autoimmune diseases, pregnancy or lactation. Diagnoses were based on clinical symptoms, serum thyroxine and TRAb, thyroid ultrasound and orbital computed tomography. A first-round RT-PCR of the TCR CDR3 used the HTBI primer set with the Qiagen OneStep RT-PCR kit. Most expanded thyroid clonotypes (frequency above 0.001) were also detected in blood, a finding suggesting that blood repertoires may reflect thyroid immune responses. In cross-validation, a model built on a 13 V-J signature told ophthalmopathy apart from stable hyperthyroidism with approximately 91% sensitivity and roughly 81% specificity, and in testing the same model reached 80%/75%. In validation, the model predicted progression to ophthalmopathy a median of about 6.8 months before onset, with about 67% sensitivity and 72.22% specificity. To identify distinguishing TCR V-J signatures, a discovery cohort of some 99 patients was used, comprising 43 with Graves' ophthalmopathy and approximately 57 with stable Graves' hyperthyroidism. Whether ophthalmopathy could be predicted prospectively was tested in an independent validation cohort made up of roughly 20 hyperthyroidism patients plus 17 patients who later progressed to ophthalmopathy. The roughly 100 discovery patients were divided at random into training and test sets in a 7:3 ratio. Thyroid tissue and blood T-cell repertoires from six or seven Graves' hyperthyroidism patients were also compared in the study. Following sampling, methimazole starting at 30 mg daily was given to hyperthyroidism patients, and high-dose intravenous methylprednisolone was given to ophthalmopathy patients. Libraries were constructed in a second round of multiplex PCR, after which size selection and purification were carried out. Libraries were sequenced paired-end with 100 bp reads on an Illumina HiSeq2000. Raw data were processed with SOAPnuke, discarding reads with adapters, uncalled bases, mean Phred below 15, or no exact constant-primer or identifier match. High-quality paired reads were merged with COPE v1.2.5, and unique nucleotide sequences were defined as clonotypes. MiTCR v1.1 was used to align clonotypes to the IMGT TRBV, TRBD and TRBJ reference segments. Analysis was restricted to V-J combinations with a frequency above 0.0001, which covered 98% to 99.2% of repertoires. A TCS score was defined as the ratio of F50 (clonal expansion) to E x V (chaos), with BLOSUM62-based TCRdist applied between CDR3 peptides within each V-J. Welch's t-statistics and random forest reduced just over 500 V-J features to around 14, which were used in a naive Bayes classifier (R e1071). Sample size was not statistically predetermined, and blinding of investigators to group allocation was not performed. According to the paper, TCR Vbeta CDR3 sequencing was carried out on approximately 140 peripheral blood samples, which came from approximately 41 ophthalmopathy, under 85 hyperthyroidism and roughly 17 progressor patients.

The clonotype comes from a woman younger than 30 with Graves disease. Donor details come from another sample of the same person, matched by shared clones. The chain employs TRBV6-1 and TRBJ1-5, with a tentative D gene TRBD1 over 6 matching bases. Sequenced material: peripheral blood mononuclear cells (PBMCs), taken at new diagnosis, from a patient treated with antithyroid drugs. The nucleotide sequence reads as follows: TGTGCCAGCAGCTCTACAGGGTTCAATCAGCCCCAGCATTTT. This gives the protein CASSSTGFNQPQHF.